The 20 T cell receptor beta chains below come from one sample, sequenced in a study of T cell changes during pregnancy in multiple sclerosis. Generated by immunoSEQ multiplex PCR, the TCRdb table keeps only in-frame clones and is missing some. The table records some 76,000 clones, about 93% of them present only once. Sequenced material: CD4+ T cells from peripheral blood mononuclear cells, taken after pregnancy. These receptors were collected from a female donor with multiple sclerosis, enrolled in a pregnancy study.

This clone occurred many times. The chain joins TRBV5-1 to TRBJ1-5; D gene ambiguous. The CDR3 covers 14 residues. Germline values: CDR1 SGHRS, CDR2 YFSETQ. V gave up 5 bases and J gave up 5 bases, with 14 bases separating them. CDR3 region: CASSVLSGDQPQHF. Here the CDR3 DNA reads TGCGCCAGCAGTGTCCTTTCCGGTGATCAGCCCCAGCATTTT.

V is TRBV5-4 and J is TRBJ1-2; 7 bases match TRBD1. CDR3 length: 14 residues. Germline V gene sequence: CDR1 SGHNT, CDR2 YYREEE (reference sequence). Unmatched junction bases numbered 5, after V lost 4 bases and J lost 2 bases. The CDR3 DNA follows: TGTGCCAGCAGCGCGTTGACAGGGAACTATGGCTACACCTTC. This gives the protein CASSALTGNYGYTF.

The V gene is TRBV29-1, the J gene TRBJ2-1; TRBD2 agrees at 12 bases. The CDR3 runs 20 residues. Per germline, CDR1 SQVTM and CDR2 ANQGSEA. Trimming cost V 7 bases and J 3 bases; bases outside gene matches: 22. CDR3 region: CSARHQPGQPTSGSYNEQFF. The CDR3 DNA reads as TGCAGCGCCAGACATCAGCCGGGACAACCGACTAGCGGGAGCTACAATGAGCAGTTCTTC.

The V gene is TRBV7-8, the J gene TRBJ1-1; no reliable D call. Germline CDR1 reads SGHVS; CDR2 reads FQNEAQ. Trimming shortened V by 1 base and J by 1 base, and 7 bases separated the two germline ends. This CDR3 comprises 14 residues. The CDR3 bases are TGTGCCAGCAGCTTAGTTGGAGGGAACACTGAAGCTTTCTTT. It specifies CASSLVGGNTEAFF.

The chain links TRBV5-8 to TRBJ2-5; D is unresolved. This CDR3 contains 14 residues. Germline values: CDR1 SGHTS, CDR2 YDEGEE. V gave up 0 bases and J gave up 5 bases, with 11 bases separating them. Written as DNA, the CDR3 is TGTGCCAGCAGCTTGGGAGGAAGGCAGGAGACCCAGTACTTC. Protein: CASSLGGRQETQYF.

This chain joins TRBV21-1 and TRBJ1-1; the D call of TRBD1 is as the table states it, not checked on the DNA. TRBV21-1 is marked as a pseudogene. The CDR3 loop spans 15 amino acids. DNA for the CDR3: TGTGCCAGCAGCGGACAGGGGGCTGGGAACACTGAAGCTTTCTTT. Translation: CASSGQGAGNTEAFF.

The V and J genes are TRBV5-1 and TRBJ1-2; TRBD1 aligns across 9 bases. Germline CDR1 and CDR2: SGHRS and YFSETQ. J gave up 4 bases and V 2 bases, and 12 bases lay outside the gene matches. The CDR3 is made up of 17 amino acids. CDR3 protein: CASSFGDRAVIGYGYTF. The CDR3 nucleotides are TGCGCCAGCAGCTTCGGGGACAGGGCCGTGATAGGCTATGGCTACACCTTC. The variable domain in full, completed from reference TRBV5-1 and TRBJ1-2, reads KAGVTQTPRYLIKTRGQQVTLSCSPISGHRSVSWYQQTPGQGLQFLFEYFSETQRNKGNFPGRFSGRQFSNSRSEMNVSTLELGDSALYLCASSFGDRAVIGYGYTFGSGTRLTVV.

The genes are TRBV7-3 and TRBJ2-1; D is ambiguous. The germline gives CDR1 SGHTA, CDR2 FQGTGA. The CDR3 has 13 amino acids. V was cut by 6 bases and J by 3 bases, with 9 bases left in between. The CDR3 sequence: CASSSTIYNEQFF. CDR3 bases: TGTGCCAGCAGTTCTACGATCTACAATGAGCAGTTCTTC.

The chain has TRBV2 and TRBJ1-1; D ambiguous. The V and J ends lost 7 bases and 11 bases respectively, with 11 bases between them. Per the germline V gene, CDR1 is SNHLY and CDR2 is FYNNEI. The CDR3 runs 10 residues. The CDR3 sequence is CASNGRGAFF. In DNA form, the CDR3 reads TGTGCCAGCAACGGGAGAGGGGCTTTCTTT.

The chain uses TRBV6-5 and TRBJ1-2, with D tentatively TRBD1 (6 bases). The V gene's germline CDR1 is MNHEY and CDR2 SVGAGI. CDR3 size: 13 residues. Trimming cost V 6 bases and J 5 bases, with 13 bases left between them. CDR3 amino acids: CASSYGGAYGYTF. For the CDR3, the DNA is TGTGCCAGCAGCTACGGGGGGGCGTATGGCTACACCTTC.

The chain has TRBV6-1 and TRBJ1-5, with D maybe TRBD1 (6 bases). Trimming shortened V by 6 bases and J by 5 bases, and 8 bases separated the two germline ends. Germline values: CDR1 MNHNS, CDR2 SASEGT. The CDR3 runs 12 residues. CDR3: CASSWTDQPQHF. As DNA, the CDR3 is TGTGCCAGCAGCTGGACAGATCAGCCCCAGCATTTT.

The chain couples TRBV2 to TRBJ1-4, with 9 bases that match TRBD1. This CDR3 comprises 18 residues. Germline-derived CDR1 and CDR2 are SNHLY and FYNNEI. V lost 8 bases, J lost 0 bases, and 13 bases stayed unmatched. For the CDR3, the DNA is TGTGCCAGCCGATTGACAGGGGGTAATTTTGCAACTAATGAAAAACTGTTTTTT. Protein product: CASRLTGGNFATNEKLFF. Using reference TRBV2 and TRBJ1-4 for the parts outside the CDR3, the full variable domain is EPEVTQTPSHQVTQMGQEVILRCVPISNHLYFYWYRQILGQKVEFLVSFYNNEISEKSEIFDDQFSVERPDGSNFTLKIRSTKLEDSAMYFCASRLTGGNFATNEKLFFGSGTQLSVL.

The chain links TRBV11-2 to TRBJ2-2; no firm D call. Germline V lookup: CDR1 SGHAT, CDR2 FQNNGV. The CDR3 has 14 residues. The V end was cut by 0 bases, the J end by 1 base, with 3 bases between. CDR3 in DNA: TGTGCCAGCAGCTTAGATCTGAACACCGGGGAGCTGTTTTTT. Its protein product is CASSLDLNTGELFF.

The chain couples TRBV9 to TRBJ2-2, with 8 bases lining up with TRBD1. Germline CDR1 SGDLS, CDR2 YYNGEE. CDR3 length equals 16 residues. After removal of 0 bases from V and 4 bases from J, the junction contained 5 bases not matched to a gene. In DNA, the CDR3 is TGTGCCAGCAGCGTAGACGACAGGGGTGGCACCGGGGAGCTGTTTTTT. This gives the protein CASSVDDRGGTGELFF.

This sequence joins TRBV29-1 and TRBJ2-1; 12 nucleotides agree with TRBD1. The V segment lost 4 bases and the J segment 5 bases; nucleotides outside the gene matches: 6. Germline CDR1 SQVTM, CDR2 ANQGSEA. The CDR3 loop spans 15 amino acids. CDR3 in amino acids: CSVVRRDRGHNEQFF. In DNA, the CDR3 is TGCAGCGTTGTGCGCCGGGACAGGGGGCACAATGAGCAGTTCTTC.

The chain carries TRBV6-5 and TRBJ2-7, with TRBD1 matching over 7 bases. This CDR3 region has 13 residues. After removal of 6 bases from V and 5 bases from J, the junction contained 7 bases not matched to a gene. The V gene's germline CDR1 is MNHEY and CDR2 SVGAGI. In nucleotides, the CDR3 is TGTGCCAGCAGGAAAGACAGGGTACACGAGCAGTACTTC. Protein sequence: CASRKDRVHEQYF.

The rearrangement uses TRBV6-6 and TRBJ2-7; D remains ambiguous. Germline CDR1 MNHNY, CDR2 SVGAGI (reference sequence). V was shortened by 8 bases and J by 3 bases, with 14 bases between the two germline ends. There are 13 residues in the CDR3. The CDR3 DNA is TGTGCCAGCCAACGATCGGAGCACTACGAGCAGTACTTC. Amino acids: CASQRSEHYEQYF.

This clone was picked up a small number of times. The chain employs TRBV7-8 and TRBJ2-1; 8 positions match TRBD1. This CDR3 spans 15 amino acids. Germline V gene lookup returns CDR1 SGHVS and CDR2 FQNEAQ. V trimming: 5 bases; J trimming: 3 bases; junction bases outside the gene matches: 6. In DNA, the CDR3 is TGTGCCAGCAGCACGCAGGGGGCCTACTACAATGAGCAGTTCTTC. Its translation is CASSTQGAYYNEQFF.

The rearrangement joins TRBV7-4 to TRBJ2-7; D is possibly TRBD2 (5 bases). The CDR3 extends over 12 amino acids. Trimming removed 11 bases at V and 2 bases at J, with 13 bases between. The germline V gene encodes CDR1 SGHVT and CDR2 SQSDAQ. The CDR3 DNA follows: TGTGCCGGAGGAAGGACCCCCTACGAGCAGTACTTC. It translates to CAGGRTPYEQYF.

V is TRBV6-4 and J is TRBJ1-1; a possible D gene is TRBD1 (5 bases). CDR3 length: 16 amino acids. Germline CDR1 and CDR2: MRHNA and SNTAGT. V was clipped by 0 bases and J by 3 bases, with 14 bases between them. CDR3 bases: TGTGCCAGCAGTGACTCGAGAGGGCCGGGGGACACTGAAGCTTTCTTT. Amino acids: CASSDSRGPGDTEAFF.